This TCR beta chain was identified in a study of T cells in Graves' hyperthyroidism and ophthalmopathy. The source material, RNA transcripts, was used to amplify TCR beta CDR3 regions. First-round RT-PCR with HTBI primers amplified the TCR CDR3 region. TCRdb reprocessed the multiplex PCR reads via MiXCR and lists one record per CDR3 protein. This table holds hundreds of thousands of distinct CDR3 sequences, around 15% found once. The CDR3 runs to 14 residues. The V end was cut by 1 base, the J end by 7 bases, with 16 bases between. CDR1 is GTSNPN, CDR2 SVGIG, per germline (reference sequence). This clonotype showed up many times. Uncontrolled infection, other autoimmune disease, pregnancy or lactation excluded patients.

The sequenced sample was blood. The chain employs TRBV30 and TRBJ1-2; no definite D call. This clonotype originated in a woman aged 25 to 45 with Graves' hyperthyroidism. The CDR3 region has the DNA TGTGCCTGGAGTGCTCGGGGAGGGTTACGTGGCTACACCTTC. This gives the protein CAWSARGGLRGYTF.